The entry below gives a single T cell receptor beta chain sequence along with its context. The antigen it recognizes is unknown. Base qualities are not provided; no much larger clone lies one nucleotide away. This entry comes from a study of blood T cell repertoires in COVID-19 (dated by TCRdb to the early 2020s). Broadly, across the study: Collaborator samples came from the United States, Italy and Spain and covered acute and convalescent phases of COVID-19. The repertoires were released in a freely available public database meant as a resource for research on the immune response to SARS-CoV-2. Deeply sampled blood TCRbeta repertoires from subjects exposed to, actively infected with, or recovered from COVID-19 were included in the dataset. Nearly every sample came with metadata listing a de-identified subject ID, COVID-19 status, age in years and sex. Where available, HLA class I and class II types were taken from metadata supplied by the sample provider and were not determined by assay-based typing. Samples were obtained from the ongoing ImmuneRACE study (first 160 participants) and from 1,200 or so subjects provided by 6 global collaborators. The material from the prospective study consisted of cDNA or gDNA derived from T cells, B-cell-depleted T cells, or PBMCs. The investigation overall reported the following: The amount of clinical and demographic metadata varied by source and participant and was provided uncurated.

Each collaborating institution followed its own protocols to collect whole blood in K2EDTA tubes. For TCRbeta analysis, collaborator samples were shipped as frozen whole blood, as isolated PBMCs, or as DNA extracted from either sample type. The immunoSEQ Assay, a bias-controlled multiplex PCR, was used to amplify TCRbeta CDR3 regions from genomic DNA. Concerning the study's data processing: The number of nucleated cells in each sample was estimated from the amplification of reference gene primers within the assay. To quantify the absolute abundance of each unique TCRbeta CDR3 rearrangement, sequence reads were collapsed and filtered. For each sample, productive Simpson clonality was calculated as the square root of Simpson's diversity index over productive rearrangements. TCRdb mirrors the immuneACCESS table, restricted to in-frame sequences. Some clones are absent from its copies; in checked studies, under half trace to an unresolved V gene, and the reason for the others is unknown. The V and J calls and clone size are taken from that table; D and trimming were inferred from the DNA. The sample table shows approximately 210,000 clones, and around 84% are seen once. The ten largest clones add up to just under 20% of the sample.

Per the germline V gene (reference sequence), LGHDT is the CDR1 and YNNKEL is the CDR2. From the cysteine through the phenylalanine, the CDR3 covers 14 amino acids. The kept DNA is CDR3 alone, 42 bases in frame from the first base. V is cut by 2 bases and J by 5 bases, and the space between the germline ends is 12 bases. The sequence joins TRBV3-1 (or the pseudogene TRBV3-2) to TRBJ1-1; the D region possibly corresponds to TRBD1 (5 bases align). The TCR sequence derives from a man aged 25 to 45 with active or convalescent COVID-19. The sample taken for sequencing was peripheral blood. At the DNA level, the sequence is TGTGCCAGCAGCCAACAGGGAGGGCATACTGAAGCTTTCTTT. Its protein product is CASSQQGGHTEAFF.